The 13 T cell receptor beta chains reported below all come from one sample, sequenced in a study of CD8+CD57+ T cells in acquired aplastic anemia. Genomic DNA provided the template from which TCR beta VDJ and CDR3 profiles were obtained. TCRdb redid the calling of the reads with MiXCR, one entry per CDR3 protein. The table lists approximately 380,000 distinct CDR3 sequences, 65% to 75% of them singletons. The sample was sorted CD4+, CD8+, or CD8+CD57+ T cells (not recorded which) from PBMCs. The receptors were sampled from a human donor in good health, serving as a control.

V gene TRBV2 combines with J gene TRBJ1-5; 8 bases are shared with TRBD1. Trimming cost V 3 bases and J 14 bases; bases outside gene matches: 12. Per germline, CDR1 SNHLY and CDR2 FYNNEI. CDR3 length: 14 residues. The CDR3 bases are TGTGCCAGCAGTGAGCAACCGGGACAGGCCCACGAGCATTTT. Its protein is CASSEQPGQAHEHF. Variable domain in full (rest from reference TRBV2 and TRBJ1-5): EPEVTQTPSHQVTQMGQEVILRCVPISNHLYFYWYRQILGQKVEFLVSFYNNEISEKSEIFDDQFSVERPDGSNFTLKIRSTKLEDSAMYFCASSEQPGQAHEHFGDGTRLSIL.

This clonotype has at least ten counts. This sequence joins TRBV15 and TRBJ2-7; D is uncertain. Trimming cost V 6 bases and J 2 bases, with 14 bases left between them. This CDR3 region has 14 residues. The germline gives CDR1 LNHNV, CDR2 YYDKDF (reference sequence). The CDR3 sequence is CATSRSAHTYEQYF. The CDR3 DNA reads TGTGCCACCAGTCGGTCGGCTCATACCTACGAGCAGTACTTC.

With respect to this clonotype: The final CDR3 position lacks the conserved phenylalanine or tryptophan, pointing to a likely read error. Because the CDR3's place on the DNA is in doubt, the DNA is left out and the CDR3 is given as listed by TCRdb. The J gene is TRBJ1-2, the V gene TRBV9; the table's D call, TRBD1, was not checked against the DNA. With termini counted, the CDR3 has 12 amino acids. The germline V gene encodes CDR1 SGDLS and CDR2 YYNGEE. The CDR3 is CASSVHPGHASS.

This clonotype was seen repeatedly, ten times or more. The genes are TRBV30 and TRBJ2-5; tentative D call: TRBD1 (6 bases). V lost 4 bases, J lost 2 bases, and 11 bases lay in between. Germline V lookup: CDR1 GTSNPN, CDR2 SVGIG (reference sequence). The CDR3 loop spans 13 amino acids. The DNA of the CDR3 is TGTGCCTGGATTCAGGGGCCGCAAGAGACCCAGTACTTC. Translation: CAWIQGPQETQYF.

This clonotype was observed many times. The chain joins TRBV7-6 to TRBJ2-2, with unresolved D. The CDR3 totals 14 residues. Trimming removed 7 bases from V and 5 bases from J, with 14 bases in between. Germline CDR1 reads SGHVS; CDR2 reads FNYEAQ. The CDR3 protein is CASTLIFSTGELFF. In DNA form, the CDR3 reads TGTGCCAGCACCCTTATTTTCTCTACCGGGGAGCTGTTTTTT.

Here the CDR3 DNA reads TGTGCCAGCAGCTTAGAACCGGGACAGGGAAGTTTGAACTATGGCTACACCTTC. Amino acid sequence: CASSLEPGQGSLNYGYTF. The V and J genes are TRBV7-9 and TRBJ1-2, with 9 bases matching TRBD1. With 1 base clipped from V and 2 bases from J, the junction kept 11 bases outside the gene matches. This CDR3 spans 18 amino acids. Germline V lookup: CDR1 SEHNR, CDR2 FQNEAQ (reference sequence).

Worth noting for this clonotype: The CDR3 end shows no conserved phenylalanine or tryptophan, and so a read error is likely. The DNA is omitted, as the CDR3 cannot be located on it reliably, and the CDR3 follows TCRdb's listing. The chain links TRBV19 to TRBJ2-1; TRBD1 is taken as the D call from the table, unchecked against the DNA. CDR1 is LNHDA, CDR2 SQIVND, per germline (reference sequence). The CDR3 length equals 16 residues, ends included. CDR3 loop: CASSPDRGLYYGYTFV.

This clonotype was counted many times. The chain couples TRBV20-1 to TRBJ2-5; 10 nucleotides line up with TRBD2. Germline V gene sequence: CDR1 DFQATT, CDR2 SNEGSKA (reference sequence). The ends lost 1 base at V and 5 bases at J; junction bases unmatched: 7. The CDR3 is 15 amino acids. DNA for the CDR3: TGCAGTGCTAGAGCTCTAGCGGGGGTCGGGGAGACCCAGTACTTC. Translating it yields CSARALAGVGETQYF.

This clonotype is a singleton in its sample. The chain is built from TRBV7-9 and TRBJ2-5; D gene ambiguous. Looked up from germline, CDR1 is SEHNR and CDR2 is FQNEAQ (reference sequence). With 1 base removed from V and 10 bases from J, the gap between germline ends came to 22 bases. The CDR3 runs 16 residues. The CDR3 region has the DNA TGTGCCAGCAGCTTAGGTGGAAAAACGGCAATCGCCATCCAGTACTTC. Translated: CASSLGGKTAIAIQYF.

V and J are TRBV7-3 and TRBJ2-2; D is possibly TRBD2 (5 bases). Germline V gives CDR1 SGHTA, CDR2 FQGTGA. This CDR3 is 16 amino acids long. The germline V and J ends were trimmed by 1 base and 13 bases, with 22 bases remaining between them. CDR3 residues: CASSLRCRSYTRGLFF. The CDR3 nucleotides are TGTGCCAGCAGCTTAAGGTGCAGGAGTTACACCCGGGGGCTGTTTTTT.

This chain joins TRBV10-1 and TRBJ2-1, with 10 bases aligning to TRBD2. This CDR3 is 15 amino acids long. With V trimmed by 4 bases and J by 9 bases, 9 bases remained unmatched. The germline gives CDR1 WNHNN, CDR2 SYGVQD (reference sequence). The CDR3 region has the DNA TGCGCCAGCAGTGCGGAGCGGGGGGGCTCAGGTGAGCAGTTCTTC. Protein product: CASSAERGGSGEQFF.

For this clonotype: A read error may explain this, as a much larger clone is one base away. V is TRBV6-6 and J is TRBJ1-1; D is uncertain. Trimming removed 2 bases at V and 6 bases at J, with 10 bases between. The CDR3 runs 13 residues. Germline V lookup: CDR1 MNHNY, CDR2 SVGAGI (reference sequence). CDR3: CASSYREDAEAFF. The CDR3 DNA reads TGTGCCAGCAGTTACCGGGAGGACGCTGAAGCTTTCTTT.

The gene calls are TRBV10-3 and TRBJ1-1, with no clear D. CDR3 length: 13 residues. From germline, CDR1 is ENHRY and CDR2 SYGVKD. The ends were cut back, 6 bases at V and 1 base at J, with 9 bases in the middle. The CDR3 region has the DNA TGTGCCATCAGCCCTTTTTCGAACACTGAAGCTTTCTTT. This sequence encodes CAISPFSNTEAFF.